Listed here are 23 T cell receptor beta chains from one sample, sequenced in a study of T cells in women clearing cervical HPV infection (dated 2018 in TCRdb). Libraries were prepared through the immunoSEQ multiplex PCR assay. Here the immuneACCESS table is served through TCRdb, limited to in-frame sequences with V and J called. Missing clones are a known gap in these copies; in checked studies unresolved V genes cover under half, and the rest lacks a known reason. The sample has fewer than 25,000 clones on record. Together, the top ten hold 5.4% of the sample. The sequenced sample was blood buffy coat. These receptors originate from a woman aged 18-70 years with a cervical HPV16 infection that either progressed to CIN3+ or cleared (not recorded which).

With respect to this clone: The read is 3 residues too short to cover the CDR3 end, so that end is filled in from the germline J gene. The V call is TRBV7-9, the J call TRBJ1-4; 8 nucleotides match TRBD1. CDR1 and CDR2 (germline): SEHNR, FQNEAQ (reference sequence). The J segment lost 5 bases and the V segment lost 5 bases, leaving 7 bases of the junction unmatched. The CDR3 totals 15 residues. The CDR3 bases that were read are TGTGCCAGCAGCGCCCAACAGGGGGGAAATGAAAAA. Translated, it gives CASSAQQGGNEK. The whole CDR3 protein is CASSAQQGGNEKLFF.

Notes on this clone: The read halts 3 residues ahead of the CDR3 end, with the missing end drawn from the germline J gene. The V gene is TRBV5-1, the J gene TRBJ2-1, with no clear D. Germline V gene data show CDR1 as SGHRS and CDR2 as YFSETQ. Deletions cut 0 bases from V and 5 bases from J, with 9 bases between. This CDR3 spans 14 amino acids. CDR3 bases read: TGCGCCAGCAGCTTGGCCTACTCTCACAATGAG. Its translation: CASSLAYSHNE. The CDR3 in its entirety is CASSLAYSHNEQFF.

Remarks on this clone: The sequence runs out 3 residues before the end of the CDR3; the remainder is reconstructed from the germline J gene. This chain links TRBV18 with TRBJ1-2; 9 nucleotides align to TRBD1. Germline V gives CDR1 KGHSH, CDR2 LQKENI. This CDR3 region has 13 residues. CDR3 loop: CASSPNRGRDYTF. Incomplete CDR3 DNA: TGTGCCAGCTCACCAAACAGGGGGCGCGAC.

Comment on this clone: The CDR3 end lies 3 residues beyond the end of the read and is filled in from the germline J gene. The chain combines TRBV19 with TRBJ1-2; 9 nucleotides align to TRBD1. The junction had 8 bases not matched to a gene; V was cut back by 7 bases and J by 5 bases. The CDR3 is 14 amino acids. Germline CDR1 is LNHDA and CDR2 is SQIVND (reference sequence). The CDR3: CASTQQGASYGYTF. The part of the CDR3 DNA that was read is TGTGCCAGTACACAACAGGGGGCGTCTTATGGC.

Notes on this clone: The read gets to within 3 residues of the CDR3 end, and the germline J gene fills in the rest. The V gene is TRBV7-9, the J gene TRBJ1-2; 7 positions agree with TRBD1. This CDR3 region has 14 residues. Germline values: CDR1 SEHNR, CDR2 FQNEAQ (reference sequence). The covered CDR3 bases are TGTGCCAGCAGCACCACAGGGGACTTTTACGAC. This codes for CASSTTGDFYD. The entire CDR3 protein is CASSTTGDFYDYTF.

Regarding this clone: Sequencing ends 3 residues short of the CDR3 end; the germline J gene provides the rest. V gene TRBV28 combines with J gene TRBJ1-2, with 7 bases that match TRBD1. The CDR3 has 13 residues. CDR1 is MDHEN, CDR2 SYDVKM, per germline. V lost 8 bases, J lost 3 bases, and 6 bases stayed unmatched. CDR3 DNA, as far as it was read: TGTGCCAGCCCGGGACAGTGGCACTATGGC. Translation gives CASPGQWHYG. The whole CDR3 sequence reads CASPGQWHYGYTF.

As to this clone: The read stops 3 residues short of the end of the CDR3; the missing end is completed from the germline J gene. V gene TRBV28 combines with J gene TRBJ2-7; 7 nucleotides align to TRBD2. The J segment lost 0 bases and the V segment lost 6 bases, leaving 8 bases of the junction unmatched. Germline loops: CDR1 MDHEN, CDR2 SYDVKM. The length of the CDR3 is 15 residues. The CDR3 loop is CASRPAGTSSYEQYF. The CDR3 DNA, read in part, is TGTGCCAGCAGACCAGCGGGAACGAGCTCCTACGAG. The full variable domain, rest sourced from reference TRBV28 and TRBJ2-7, is DVKVTQSSRYLVKRTGEKVFLECVQDMDHENMFWYRQDPGLGLRLIYFSYDVKMKEKGDIPEGYSVSREKKERFSLILESASTNQTSMYLCASRPAGTSSYEQYFGPGTRLTVT.

Notes on this clone: The observed sequence ends 3 residues before the CDR3 terminus, with the missing tail filled in from the germline J gene. The rearrangement links TRBV11-2 to TRBJ2-1; 9 positions agree with TRBD1. Germline trimming cut 2 bases from V and 3 bases from J; bases unmatched to any gene: 2. The germline V gene encodes CDR1 SGHAT and CDR2 FQNNGV. The CDR3 covers 15 residues. Incomplete CDR3 DNA: TGTGCCAGCAGCTTAATGGGACAGGGCTACAATGAG. Its translation: CASSLMGQGYNE. Given in full, the CDR3 is CASSLMGQGYNEQFF.

For this clone: Read data end 3 residues before the CDR3 end; the end is taken from the germline J gene. This chain uses TRBV6-4 with TRBJ2-3; 9 nucleotides line up with TRBD1. Germline loops: CDR1 MRHNA, CDR2 SNTAGT. Germline trimming cut 5 bases from V and 3 bases from J; bases unmatched to any gene: 3. This CDR3 comprises 14 residues. Here the CDR3 reads CASSRTGATDTQYF. The CDR3 bases that were read are TGTGCCAGCAGTAGGACAGGGGCTACAGATACG.

Of note for this clone: The read ends 3 residues before the CDR3 terminus; that terminus is restored from the germline J gene. The rearrangement joins TRBV7-9 to TRBJ2-3; maybe TRBD1 (6 bases). Trimming cost V 10 bases and J 7 bases, with 9 bases left between them. CDR3 size: 10 residues. The germline CDR1 and CDR2 sequences are SEHNR and FQNEAQ (reference sequence). Here the CDR3 reads CATRDNTQYF. The part of the CDR3 DNA that was read is TGTGCCACTAGGGACAATACG.

On this clone itself: The CDR3 extends 3 residues past the end of the read, so its final part is completed from the germline J gene. V and J are TRBV29-1 and TRBJ2-7, with D perhaps matching TRBD1 (6 bases). The CDR3 covers 14 residues. Germline V gives CDR1 SQVTM, CDR2 ANQGSEA. The V end lost 0 bases, the J end lost 2 bases, and 11 bases lay between the germline ends. The CDR3 bases that were read are TGCAGCGTTGAAGATTCAACAGGGACCTACGAG. Amino acid sequence: CSVEDSTGTYE. The CDR3 in its entirety is CSVEDSTGTYEQYF.

In the case of this clone: The read gets to within 3 residues of the CDR3 end, and the germline J gene fills in the rest. The rearrangement joins TRBV2 to TRBJ1-6; 9 nucleotides agree with TRBD1. Germline V CDR1 and CDR2: SNHLY, FYNNEI. With V trimmed by 5 bases and J by 8 bases, 7 bases remained unmatched. The CDR3 totals 15 residues. The CDR3 DNA, read in part, is TGTGCCAGCAGTCTTGACAGGGGGGGAGATTCACCC. It yields the protein CASSLDRGGDSP. The CDR3 reads in full as CASSLDRGGDSPLHF.

CDR3 DNA (partial): TGTGCCAGCAGCCCCGGACTAGCGGGAGTTAATGAG. Translation: CASSPGLAGVNE. The whole CDR3 reads CASSPGLAGVNEQFF. This chain links TRBV11-3 with TRBJ2-1; TRBD2 agrees at 13 bases. The sequenced fragment ends 3 residues before the CDR3 boundary, so the rest is inferred from the germline J gene. J lost 7 bases, V lost 5 bases, and 5 bases had no gene match. The germline gives CDR1 SGHNT, CDR2 YENEEA. CDR3 length: 15 amino acids.

As regards this clone: Read coverage stops 3 residues before the CDR3 terminus; the germline J gene supplies the remainder. The gene calls are TRBV30 and TRBJ2-2; 13 nucleotides match TRBD2. The trim removed 4 bases at V and 2 bases at J, leaving 13 bases unmatched. The CDR3 length is 19 residues. Germline V CDR1 and CDR2: GTSNPN, SVGIG (reference sequence). This chain's CDR3 is CAWTDGPGLAGRNTGELFF. CDR3 DNA (partial): TGTGCCTGGACGGACGGACCGGGACTAGCGGGACGAAACACCGGGGAG.

On this clone itself: Read coverage stops 3 residues before the CDR3 terminus; the germline J gene supplies the remainder. This sequence joins TRBV20-1 and TRBJ1-6; 9 nucleotides agree with TRBD1. The trim removed 6 bases at V and 7 bases at J, leaving 4 bases unmatched. Germline CDR1 DFQATT, CDR2 SNEGSKA (reference sequence). The CDR3 has 13 amino acids. The CDR3 bases that were read are TGCAGTGCCTCGACAGGGGGAAATTCACCC. Protein sequence: CSASTGGNSP. The entire CDR3 sequence reads CSASTGGNSPLHF.

With regard to this clone: The CDR3 extends 3 residues past the end of the read, so its final part is completed from the germline J gene. The chain combines TRBV7-9 with TRBJ2-3, with D perhaps TRBD2 (7 bases). The germline V and J ends were trimmed by 5 bases and 4 bases, with 16 bases remaining between them. The CDR3 length is 15 residues. Germline-derived CDR1 and CDR2 are SEHNR and FQNEAQ (reference sequence). CDR3 bases read: TGTGCCAGCAGCGGCTTCGGGGGGCGCCCAGATACG. This encodes CASSGFGGRPDT. The full CDR3 sequence reads CASSGFGGRPDTQYF.

Comment on this clone: The CDR3 extends 3 residues past the end of the read, so its final part is completed from the germline J gene. The chain employs TRBV4-1 and TRBJ1-4, with 7 bases lining up with TRBD1. With 6 bases clipped from V and 3 bases from J, the junction kept 16 bases outside the gene matches. This CDR3 is built from 18 residues. The germline V gene has CDR1 MGHRA and CDR2 YSYEKL. CDR3 DNA, as far as it was read: TGCGCCAGCAGTCCAAGGCTAAGGGGGCTGGCGGCTAATGAAAAA. Protein: CASSPRLRGLAANEK. The CDR3 as a whole reads CASSPRLRGLAANEKLFF.

This clone is identified as medium-sized from frequency. From the germline J gene comes the end of the CDR3, since the read stops 3 residues before it. The chain joins TRBV5-1 to TRBJ2-3; 13 bases match TRBD2. This CDR3 is built from 20 residues. After removal of 0 bases from V and 0 bases from J, the junction contained 10 bases not matched to a gene. Looked up from germline, CDR1 is SGHRS and CDR2 is YFSETQ. The CDR3 DNA, read in part, is TGCGCCAGCAGCTTGGATGGGACTAGCGGGATTACTTCTAGCACAGATACG. This translates into CASSLDGTSGITSSTDT. The CDR3, in full, reads CASSLDGTSGITSSTDTQYF. The entire variable domain, with the rest obtained from reference TRBV5-1 and TRBJ2-3, is as follows: KAGVTQTPRYLIKTRGQQVTLSCSPISGHRSVSWYQQTPGQGLQFLFEYFSETQRNKGNFPGRFSGRQFSNSRSEMNVSTLELGDSALYLCASSLDGTSGITSSTDTQYFGPGTRLTVL.

Worth noting for this clone: The read terminates 3 residues before the CDR3 end, so the remaining end is supplied by the germline J gene. The genes are TRBV6-2 or TRBV6-3 and TRBJ2-7, with 11 bases identical to TRBD2. Germline V lookup: CDR1 MNHEY, CDR2 SVGEGT. Germline trimming cut 0 bases from V and 4 bases from J; bases unmatched to any gene: 5. The CDR3 is 16 amino acids. This chain's CDR3 is CASSYSSLAGGYEQYF. The part of the CDR3 DNA that was read is TGTGCCAGCAGTTACTCAAGCCTAGCGGGAGGATACGAG.

About this clone: Read coverage stops 3 residues before the CDR3 terminus; the germline J gene supplies the remainder. V usage is TRBV6-1 and J usage is TRBJ1-1, with D possibly matching TRBD1 (6 bases). Trimming stripped 4 bases from V and 1 base from J, with 16 bases between. The CDR3 contains 16 residues. Germline V gene sequence: CDR1 MNHNS, CDR2 SASEGT. The CDR3: CASSGLFGGWNTEAFF. The sequenced part of the CDR3 DNA is TGTGCCAGCAGTGGACTGTTTGGGGGCTGGAACACTGAA.

About this clone itself: Read sequence stops 3 residues before the CDR3 end, and the germline J gene provides the missing end. This chain uses TRBV6-2 or TRBV6-3 with TRBJ2-5, with TRBD2 matching over 13 bases. Looked up from germline, CDR1 is MNHEY and CDR2 is SVGEGT. The ends lost 5 bases at V and 3 bases at J; junction bases unmatched: 6. The CDR3 has 16 residues. The CDR3 protein is CASSRGLAGEEETQYF. The CDR3 DNA, read in part, is TGTGCCAGCAGTCGAGGACTAGCGGGAGAAGAAGAGACC.

Concerning this clone: The read terminates 3 residues before the CDR3 end, so the remaining end is supplied by the germline J gene. The chain uses TRBV19 and TRBJ2-2; TRBD1 agrees at 7 bases. Germline V gene sequence: CDR1 LNHDA, CDR2 SQIVND (reference sequence). The CDR3 has 14 residues. V was pared by 7 bases and J by 6 bases, with 8 bases of the junction left unmatched. The covered CDR3 bases are TGTGCCAGTACCATGGGACAGTGGGCCGGGGAG. As protein: CASTMGQWAGE. The complete CDR3 protein is CASTMGQWAGELFF.

As regards this clone: Coverage ceases 3 residues before the CDR3 finishes, and the germline J gene fills in the end. V usage is TRBV9 and J usage is TRBJ2-7, with a possible D match to TRBD2 (5 bases). The CDR3 sequence is 16 residues long. In germline, CDR1 is SGDLS, CDR2 YYNGEE. Trimming stripped 0 bases from V and 2 bases from J, with 15 bases between. CDR3 DNA, as far as it was read: TGTGCCAGCAGCGTAGCAGTCGGGGAACCCCCCTACGAG. This gives the protein CASSVAVGEPPYE. The whole CDR3 is CASSVAVGEPPYEQYF.